These T cell receptor beta chains were read from a single sample in a study of graft-versus-host responses after intestinal transplantation. Here immunoSEQ multiplex PCR was the method, and the copy in TCRdb shows in-frame clones only, minus some. The profile covers roughly 34,000 clones, with roughly 95% appearing a single time and 0.22% taken by the ten largest. These receptors have no identified antigens. The sample in question was unstimulated CD4+ T cells sorted from spleen or lymph node cells, obtained before transplant. These receptors all come from a human donor who was the organ donor for an intestinal transplant. Both conserved end residues are trimmed from each CDR3. The size field is filled for only some rows; it gives once, few, many or a size class.

J gene	V gene	clone size	CDR3 protein
TRBJ1-1	TRBV6-6	NA	ASSYSRQNTEAF
TRBJ2-3	TRBV5-6	once	ASSLPSGGAVRDTQY
TRBJ2-6	TRBV6-5	NA	ASSRAGANVLT
TRBJ2-7	TRBV7-2	NA	ASSFGRFYEQY
TRBJ2-5	TRBV7-8	NA	ASSLGDRYQETQY
TRBJ2-1	TRBV28	NA	ASSFPPSSYNEQF
TRBJ1-2	TRBV28	NA	ASSNGIYGYT
TRBJ2-3	TRBV28	NA	ASRPSTDTQY
TRBJ1-3	TRBV10-3	NA	AISESTGGGNTIY
TRBJ2-7	TRBV7-9	NA	ASSLRDPYEQY
TRBJ2-3	TRBV7-9	NA	ASSLSSGGAFWDTQY
TRBJ2-6	TRBV2	NA	ASSIWGIGANVLT
TRBJ2-5	TRBV7-2	NA	ASSLGGIETQY
TRBJ2-7	TRBV20-1	few	SAKDHEQY
TRBJ2-1	TRBV6-1	NA	ASSGFFQGVGNEQF
TRBJ2-1	TRBV4-1	NA	ASSPPTSGVEQF
TRBJ2-7	TRBV2	NA	ASTQGLAVAYEQY
TRBJ2-2	TRBV5-4	NA	ASSLVTANTGELF
TRBJ1-2	TRBV10-3	NA	AIRDNYGYT
TRBJ1-6	TRBV30	NA	AWRRGGGSVSPLH
TRBJ2-5	TRBV7-6	NA	ASSRIDRKETQY
TRBJ2-5	TRBV6-5	NA	ASSVQGGQETQY
TRBJ2-3	TRBV11-3	once	ASRFGLAGTADTQY
TRBJ2-5	TRBV28	NA	ASSLFGGGVLSRETQY
TRBJ1-1	TRBV5-4	NA	ASSHRDKANTEAF
TRBJ2-7	TRBV13	NA	ASSLAPREQY
TRBJ1-2	TRBV6-9	once	ASSYSESGNYGYT
TRBJ2-2	TRBV7-9	NA	ASSRQGSTGELF
TRBJ1-1	TRBV9	once	ASSVDGGGTEAF
TRBJ2-7	TRBV19	NA	ASSLGQVHYEQY
TRBJ1-4	TRBV6-1	NA	ASNGGRTNEKLF
TRBJ2-7	TRBV7-2	NA	ASSQQSSSPSYEQY
TRBJ1-2	TRBV29-1	NA	SVGEGLSNGYT
TRBJ2-3	TRBV6-6	NA	ASSYRSGGATQY
TRBJ2-7	TRBV5-4	NA	ASSSWGLDEQY